This TCR beta chain is drawn from a study of T-cell memory formation after mild COVID-19. Study-wide points: The study found contracting CD4+ clones mainly in CM and EM and contracting CD8+ clones in EMRA. Some SARS-CoV-2-responding clones were already detected in memory before infection.

Germline-derived CDR1 and CDR2 are DFQATT and SNEGSKA (reference sequence). The J segment lost 5 bases and the V segment lost 1 base, leaving 9 bases of the junction unmatched. The CDR3 is 16 amino acids. The table lists this clonotype with a few counts. The antigen is unknown. In TCRdb, the 5' RACE reads were re-called with MiXCR into one record per CDR3 protein. The table lists more than 120,000 distinct CDR3 sequences, about 19% of them singletons. The rearrangement uses TRBV20-1 and TRBJ2-3; 10 bases are a match to TRBD2. Material: PBMCs or a T cell subset sorted from them (not recorded which). The source is an adult woman who had mild COVID-19 (a few samples of this study predate the infection). Cell type and time point are not known. CDR3 region: CSARGGQREGRDTQYF. The CDR3 DNA is TGCAGTGCTAGAGGAGGCCAGCGGGAGGGCCGAGATACGCAGTATTTT.